This record concerns one T cell receptor (beta chain) sequence. Its antigen is unknown. The CDR3 sequence is 12 residues long. Germline-derived CDR1 and CDR2 are SGHDN and FVKESK. V trimming: 4 bases; J trimming: 15 bases; junction bases outside the gene matches: 7. The data were produced by immunoSEQ multiplex PCR, yet TCRdb's version contains in-frame clones alone and is incomplete. The sample yields 100,000 to 150,000 clones, 75% to 90% seen once. The record originates from a study of T cell responses to AZD1222 COVID-19 vaccine. Study conclusions and caveats: Spike-specific TCR breadth and depth grew following two AZD1222 doses. Regions left unmutated in variants are reportedly the target of nearly half of spike-specific TCRs.

The TCR originated in an adult in good health. The sequenced sample was peripheral blood, obtained on day 0 of AZD1222 vaccination. The chain links TRBV14 to TRBJ2-1, with TRBD1 identical over 9 bases. CDR3 coding DNA: TGTGCCAGCAGCCGGACAGGGGAATCTCGGTTCTTC. It yields the protein CASSRTGESRFF.